The clone carrying this T cell receptor (beta chain) was detected only a few times. Its antigen is as yet unknown. TCRdb redid the calling of the PCR reads with MiXCR, one entry per CDR3 protein. The sample records roughly 25,000 distinct CDR3 sequences, under 60% being singletons. The data stem from a study of vaccination and CD4 T cells after COVID-19. In the study overall: With nine mild cases and one severe, convalescent patients were SARS-CoV-2 positive by nasal swab PCR. Post-diagnosis, post-COVID samples were collected after a median 101 days, ranging 35 to 161.

CDR3 length: 16 residues. Germline V gene data show CDR1 as ENHRY and CDR2 as SYGVKD. V gave up 2 bases and J gave up 1 base, with 12 bases separating them. Study-wide findings and caveats: 304 of 307 vaccine-specific clones from convalescent patients were spike mono-reactive.

The material was CD4+ T cells from blood, obtained before SARS-CoV-2 vaccination. This receptor was identified in a human donor who had recovered from COVID-19. The rearrangement joins TRBV10-3 to TRBJ2-1, with D uncertain. The CDR3 is CAISEAMTGSYNEQFF. The CDR3 bases are TGTGCCATCAGTGAGGCCATGACTGGGTCCTACAATGAGCAGTTCTTC.